These 17 T cell receptor beta chains were all obtained from the same sample, sequenced in a study of cytomegalovirus exposure and HLA in healthy donors. Assay: immunoSEQ multiplex PCR; the TCRdb copy retains only in-frame clones and omits some. Of roughly 150,000 clones in the sample, 88% were seen once. Sequencing used PBMCs. These receptors were taken from a man aged 18 to 30 in good health and CMV-seronegative.

This rearrangement joins TRBV19 to TRBJ1-2; tentative D call: TRBD1 (5 bases). The V gene lost 10 bases and the J gene lost 0 bases, with 12 bases spanning the gap. The CDR3 runs 13 residues. CDR1 is LNHDA, CDR2 SQIVND, per germline (reference sequence). The DNA for the CDR3 is TGTGCCACCCGCGGACACCCTAACTATGGCTACACCTTC. It codes for CATRGHPNYGYTF.

This rearrangement joins TRBV7-2 to TRBJ2-2, with 8 positions matching TRBD2. Germline V gives CDR1 SGHTA, CDR2 FQGNSA. The CDR3 runs to 14 residues. V was clipped by 3 bases and J by 6 bases; unmatched bases: 3. CDR3 loop: CASSFGGASGELFF. The CDR3 DNA reads TGTGCCAGCAGCTTCGGGGGGGCCTCCGGGGAGCTGTTTTTT.

The chain employs TRBV7-2 and TRBJ2-7; a possible D gene is TRBD1 (6 bases). This CDR3 spans 15 amino acids. The V gene's germline CDR1 is SGHTA and CDR2 FQGNSA. Trimming cost V 0 bases and J 2 bases, with 11 bases left between them. CDR3 loop: CASSLAHRATYEQYF. CDR3 nucleotides: TGTGCCAGCAGCTTAGCCCACAGGGCAACCTACGAGCAGTACTTC. Based on the CDR3 plus reference TRBV7-2 and TRBJ2-7, the full variable domain is GAGVSQSPSNKVTEKGKDVELRCDPISGHTALYWYRQSLGQGLEFLIYFQGNSAPDKSGLPSDRFSAERTGGSVSTLTIQRTQQEDSAVYLCASSLAHRATYEQYFGPGTRLTVT.

The chain combines TRBV2 with TRBJ1-2; 9 bases match TRBD1. J lost 6 bases, V lost 6 bases, and 5 bases had no gene match. The CDR3 totals 13 residues. The germline V gene has CDR1 SNHLY and CDR2 FYNNEI. The CDR3 DNA follows: TGTGCCAGCAGGGGGACAGGGAGACATGGCTACACCTTC. Its protein is CASRGTGRHGYTF.

The rearrangement links TRBV5-6 to TRBJ1-6, with D unresolved. This CDR3 has 17 residues. Between the trimmed V and J ends, which lost 1 base and 3 bases, there was a span of 14 bases. Germline V gives CDR1 SGHDT, CDR2 YYEEEE. CDR3 amino acids: CASSLLRESGYNSPLHF. CDR3 sequence (DNA): TGTGCCAGCAGCTTGCTTCGGGAGAGCGGCTATAATTCACCCCTCCACTTT.

The V gene is TRBV14, the J gene TRBJ1-1; D gene uncertain. This CDR3 has 15 amino acids. CDR1 and CDR2 from the germline V gene are SGHDN and FVKESK. V shed 1 base and J shed 3 bases, with 12 bases lying between them. CDR3 in amino acids: CASSQVWTQDTEAFF. Here the CDR3 DNA reads TGTGCCAGCAGCCAAGTTTGGACTCAGGACACTGAAGCTTTCTTT.

V is TRBV4-2 and J is TRBJ2-1; D possibly corresponds to TRBD1 (5 bases). Germline CDR1 is LGHNA and CDR2 is YNFKEQ. Trimming took 0 bases from V and 9 from J, leaving 12 bases between them. This CDR3 region has 14 residues. DNA of the CDR3: TGTGCCAGCAGCCAAGAAGGGGCTCCTGGTGAGCAGTTCTTC. Translating gives CASSQEGAPGEQFF.

The chain is built from TRBV6-5 and TRBJ2-2; 7 bases agree with TRBD1. The trim removed 5 bases at V and 4 bases at J, leaving 7 bases unmatched. Germline lookup yields CDR1 MNHEY and CDR2 SVGAGI. The CDR3 is made up of 15 amino acids. The CDR3 nucleotides read TGTGCCAGCAGTAACATGGGACAGTTCACCGGGGAGCTGTTTTTT. The encoded protein is CASSNMGQFTGELFF.

The chain is built from TRBV29-1 and TRBJ1-1; 11 bases agree with TRBD1. CDR1 SQVTM and CDR2 ANQGSEA come from the germline V gene. The CDR3 contains 14 residues. Unmatched junction bases numbered 4, after V lost 3 bases and J lost 4 bases. DNA for the CDR3: TGCAGCGTTGACGGACAGGGGGCTTCCACTGAAGCTTTCTTT. As protein: CSVDGQGASTEAFF.

The V call is TRBV5-1, the J call TRBJ2-5; 8 nucleotides match TRBD1. The germline CDR1 and CDR2 sequences are SGHRS and YFSETQ. V lost 0 bases, J lost 2 bases, and 6 bases stayed unmatched. The CDR3 totals 16 residues. The CDR3 sequence: CASSLGGGTGQETQYF. The CDR3 nucleotides are TGCGCCAGCAGCTTGGGTGGAGGGACAGGACAAGAGACCCAGTACTTC. The whole variable domain, remainder taken from reference TRBV5-1 and TRBJ2-5, is KAGVTQTPRYLIKTRGQQVTLSCSPISGHRSVSWYQQTPGQGLQFLFEYFSETQRNKGNFPGRFSGRQFSNSRSEMNVSTLELGDSALYLCASSLGGGTGQETQYFGPGTRLLVL.

This sequence joins TRBV4-1 and TRBJ2-2; weak D call: TRBD2 (6 bases). Trimming left V 10 bases short and J 8 bases short, with 23 bases between. The CDR3 loop spans 15 amino acids. From germline, CDR1 is MGHRA and CDR2 YSYEKL. In nucleotides, the CDR3 is TGCGCCACACAAAGGAAGAACAAGGCGGGAGGGGAGCTGTTTTTT. The encoded protein is CATQRKNKAGGELFF.

The chain's CDR3 is CASSQTVSSYEQYF. For the CDR3, the DNA is TGTGCCAGCAGCCAGACAGTCAGCTCCTACGAGCAGTACTTC. The V call is TRBV11-1, the J call TRBJ2-7; D may be TRBD1 (5 bases). CDR1 SGHAT and CDR2 FQDESV come from the germline V gene (reference sequence). This CDR3 is 14 amino acids long. Trimming took 5 bases from V and 0 from J, leaving 11 bases between them.

The chain recombines TRBV29-1 with TRBJ1-4; D unclear. This CDR3 contains 13 residues. The germline CDR1 and CDR2 sequences are SQVTM and ANQGSEA. The V and J ends lost 7 bases and 5 bases respectively, with 14 bases between them. For the CDR3, the DNA is TGCAGCGCAAAAACACCCGTCAATGAAAAACTGTTTTTT. Translating gives CSAKTPVNEKLFF.

V is TRBV5-1 and J is TRBJ1-5, with 7 bases lining up with TRBD1. This CDR3 is built from 15 residues. The junction had 4 bases not matched to a gene; V was cut back by 0 bases and J by 4 bases. Germline loops: CDR1 SGHRS, CDR2 YFSETQ. In DNA, the CDR3 is TGCGCCAGCAGCTTGGAGGGACAGATTAATCAGCCCCAGCATTTT. It specifies CASSLEGQINQPQHF.

The chain combines TRBV6-5 with TRBJ2-7; 7 bases are shared with TRBD1. The CDR3 loop spans 15 amino acids. CDR1 and CDR2 from the germline V gene are MNHEY and SVGAGI. V was clipped by 5 bases and J by 6 bases; unmatched bases: 13. CDR3 coding DNA: TGTGCCAGCAGTCCCGGACAGGCCATAGGGGTCGAGCAGTACTTC. Amino acids: CASSPGQAIGVEQYF.

The chain has TRBV27 and TRBJ2-1, with a possible D match to TRBD1 (6 bases). V gave up 6 bases and J gave up 15 bases, with 27 bases separating them. Germline CDR1 reads MNHEY; CDR2 reads SMNVEV (reference sequence). This CDR3 has 15 residues. In DNA, the CDR3 is TGTGCCAGCAGGGGGGCGGGTAGTGAGGTGGGGATGCCGTTCTTC. Amino acid sequence: CASRGAGSEVGMPFF.

With regard to this clone: Different DNA sequences within this sample yield the same CDR3. The chain couples TRBV27 to TRBJ1-1, with D uncertain. V gave up 3 bases and J gave up 2 bases, with 7 bases separating them. There are 13 residues in the CDR3. Germline V CDR1 and CDR2: MNHEY, SMNVEV (reference sequence). CDR3 nucleotide sequence: TGTGCCAGCAGTTTCAGAGGAAACACTGAAGCTTTCTTT. It is translated as CASSFRGNTEAFF.